Listed here is a single T cell receptor (beta chain). The antigen is unknown. The source of the sample is a study of cytomegalovirus exposure and HLA in healthy donors. 60 Vbeta and 13 Jbeta primers were used in PCR. Measured with immunoSEQ multiplex PCR; TCRdb has only the in-frame clones, and not every one. The table has about 200,000 clones, about 83% seen once. Study-wide results and caveats: Later, TCR association rates were found to vary by HLA locus, highest for DRB1 and lowest for HLA-C. In an earlier analysis, about 87% or about 30%: the productive usage of most TCR beta V segments.

Trimming stripped 6 bases from V and 3 bases from J, with 17 bases between. CDR3 length: 15 amino acids. The V gene's germline CDR1 is MGHDK and CDR2 SYGVNS. The sequenced sample was PBMCs. The chain joins TRBV25-1 to TRBJ1-2, with D unclear. The origin of this receptor is a man aged 40-50 years in good health and CMV-seropositive. CDR3 nucleotide sequence: TGTGCCAGCAGCGAACCGGGGAGTGGGGACTATGGCTACACCTTC. Translation gives CASSEPGSGDYGYTF.